Listed here is a single TCR beta chain. This clonotype was found a few times. No cognate antigen has been identified for it. Base qualities are not recorded, but no much larger clone differs from it by a single base. Library creation used PCR. DNA from cultured CD4+ T cells underwent TCR sequencing with the Oncomine TCR Beta short-read assay at the Johns Hopkins FTIC core. Genomic DNA was extracted from the cultured CD4+ T cells with the QIAamp micro DNA kit. Oncomine TCR Beta libraries made from cultured CD4+ T cells were pooled using unique dual indexes and sequenced on an Illumina iSeq 100. The study's own analysis went as follows. Non-productive sequences were removed, and CDR3s not starting with C, not ending with F or W, or shorter than 7 amino acids were discarded. The MANAFEST web application identified antigen-specific clonotypes by comparing peptide-stimulated wells against reference wells and other culture wells. Positive clones required FDR below 0.05, an odds ratio above 5, and productive frequency above 0.1% in at least two of three replicate wells. A clonotype counted as cross-reactive if it showed significant expansion both in the SARS-CoV-2 spike wells and in at least one common cold coronavirus spike condition. Using R version 3.6.1, CDR3 homology was evaluated through Levenshtein distances (stringdist) along with unrooted phylogenetic trees (ape). TCRdb itself trimmed the public reads at Q25 with fastp, ran MiXCR and retained productive beta chains. Each record represents a unique CDR3 protein, reported with the most common genes and DNA among its rows. These V and J calls rely on TCRdb rather than the paper's analysis. This sample has roughly 15,000 distinct CDR3 sequences in its table, and around 46% of those were observed once. Together, the top ten hold around 12% of the sample.

Reading the label with the study, this specimen's treatment or condition is: roughly nine-day PBMC culture with coronavirus spike peptide pools or control peptides (ViraFEST assay). To expand antigen-specific T cells with peptide pools and then pick out the expanded clonotypes through TCR sequencing, the study relied on the ViraFEST assay. The convalescent patients' positive SARS-CoV-2 PCR tests fell between March and December 2020, which was before the Alpha, Beta and Delta variants emerged in the United States. Each well held approximately 2 million PBMCs cultured in IMDM containing around 5% human AB serum and approximately 9.6 IU/ml IL-2, with about 10 ug/ml peptide pools added. On days 3 and 7, half of the culture medium was replaced with fresh IL-2-containing medium. Once the cells had been in culture for around 10 days, the EasySep CD4+ T cell isolation kit was used to isolate CD4+ T cells by negative selection. Ficoll-Paque Plus gradient centrifugation was used to isolate PBMCs from whole blood, and the isolated PBMCs were then either used fresh or cryopreserved at -140C. Triplicate wells were generally used for each culture condition.

This entry is derived from a study of vaccination and CD4 T cells after COVID-19 (dated by TCRdb to 2021 to 2024). The study in broad terms: Convalescent patients had a positive SARS-CoV-2 result on nasal swab PCR, and of these patients, fewer than ten had mild disease and one had severe disease. In the convalescent cohort there were six males and four females, among whom were two Hispanic individuals, seven Caucasians, two Asians and one multiracial person. Two doses of either the Pfizer-BioNTech BNT162b2 vaccine (n=8) or the Moderna mRNA-1273 vaccine (n=2) were administered to participants. Post-COVID blood samples from convalescent patients were collected a median of around 100 days after diagnosis, with a range of roughly 35 to 180 days. The time from the second vaccine dose to post-vaccine blood sampling had a median of roughly 77 days and ranged from 14 to 241 days. Overlapping spike peptide pools from SARS-CoV-2 and from the common cold coronaviruses HCoV-NL63, HCoV-OC43 and HCoV-229E were used as culture stimuli. As controls, cultures received a CEFX viral epitope pool (the positive control), an HIV-1 Nef peptide pool (the negative control), or no peptide at all. The spike-specific CD4+ TCR repertoire was compared before and after mRNA vaccination in under 11 COVID-19 convalescent patients and a few infection-naive healthy vaccine recipients.

Clipping removes 7 bases from V and 0 bases from J, with 5 as the unmatched junction base count. From its cysteine to its phenylalanine, the CDR3 spans 14 amino acids. Kept here is only the CDR3 DNA, which spans 42 bases and is read in frame from base 1. CDR1 MDHEN and CDR2 SYDVKM were looked up in the germline V gene. Results the study describes overall, beyond this receptor: Relatively few convalescent patients were included in the study, and early timepoints after natural infection were not analyzed. Among convalescent patients, a median roughly 90% of the SARS-CoV-2-reactive clones seen after vaccination appeared only after vaccination, which suggests priming specific to the vaccine. Although the median number of SARS-CoV-2-reactive clonotypes went up from 20 to 25 after infection to some 37 after vaccination, the increase was not significant. In convalescent patients, nearly all vaccine-specific clones (304 of 307) were found to be mono-reactive for SARS-CoV-2 spike rather than cross-reactive with common cold coronaviruses.

Sequencing was done on a sample of CD4+ T cells from blood, cultured in vitro. This receptor chain uses TRBV28 and TRBJ1-2; 7 central bases correspond to TRBD1. This TCR derives from a human donor who had recovered from COVID-19. CDR3 sequence: CASTPGTANYGYTF. In nucleotides, the sequence is TGTGCCAGCACCCCAGGGACAGCTAACTATGGCTACACCTTC.